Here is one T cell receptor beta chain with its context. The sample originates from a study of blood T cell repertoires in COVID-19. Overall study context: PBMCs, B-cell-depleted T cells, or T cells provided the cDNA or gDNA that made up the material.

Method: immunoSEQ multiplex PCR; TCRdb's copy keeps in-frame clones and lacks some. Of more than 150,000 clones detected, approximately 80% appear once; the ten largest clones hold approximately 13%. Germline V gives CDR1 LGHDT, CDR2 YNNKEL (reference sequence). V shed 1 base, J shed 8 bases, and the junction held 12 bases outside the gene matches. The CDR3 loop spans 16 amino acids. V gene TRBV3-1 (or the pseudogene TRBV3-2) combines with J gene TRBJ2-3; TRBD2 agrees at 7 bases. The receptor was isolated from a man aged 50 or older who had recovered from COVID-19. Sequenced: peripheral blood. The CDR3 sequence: CASSQGGGGSDSTQYF. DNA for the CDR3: TGTGCCAGCAGCCAAGGTGGCGGCGGGAGTGACTCTACGCAGTATTTT.